These T cell receptor beta chains were read from a single sample in a study of blood T cell repertoires in COVID-19. The table came from immunoSEQ multiplex PCR; TCRdb's copy has only in-frame clones and leaves some out. Seen here are more than 250,000 clones, 86% observed once, and the top ten hold approximately 2.4%. The sequenced sample was PBMCs or T cells enriched from blood (not recorded which). The receptor set was obtained from a woman aged 18-35 years who had recovered from COVID-19. The CDR3 runs from the conserved cysteine through the conserved F or W. D genes are given only for firm matches. Size is omitted from some rows. Given values are once, few, many or a class for expanded clones.

TRBD2,TRBJ2-4,.,TRBV19,CASSDPAGDKNIQYF,TGTGCCAGTAGTGACCCTGCGGGGGACAAAAACATTCAGTACTTC
.,TRBJ1-2,.,TRBV4-1,CASSQSREHPTDNYGYTF,TGCGCCAGCAGCCAAAGCAGGGAACACCCAACTGATAACTATGGCTACACCTTC
TRBD1,TRBJ1-4,.,TRBV20-1,CSASGQGGEKLFF,TGCAGTGCTAGTGGGCAGGGGGGTGAAAAACTGTTTTTT
.,TRBJ2-7,.,TRBV6-5,CASSFSPAYEQYF,TGTGCCAGCAGTTTTTCCCCAGCCTACGAGCAGTACTTC
.,TRBJ2-6,.,TRBV7-2,CASSLFLGSGANVLTF,TGTGCCAGCAGCTTATTCCTCGGGTCTGGGGCCAACGTCCTGACTTTC
TRBD1,TRBJ2-7,.,TRBV10-3,CAISKQGAALEQYF,TGTGCCATCAGCAAACAGGGGGCGGCTCTCGAGCAGTACTTC
.,TRBJ2-1,few,TRBV24-1,CAIRVVYNEQFF,TGTGCCATTCGTGTTGTGTACAATGAGCAGTTCTTC
.,TRBJ1-2,.,TRBV5-1,CASSLDPGPNGYTF,TGCGCCAGCAGCTTGGACCCGGGTCCCAATGGCTACACCTTC
.,TRBJ1-2,.,TRBV28,CASRLDSNYGYTF,TGTGCCAGCAGACTCGACAGTAACTATGGCTACACCTTC
.,TRBJ1-5,.,TRBV19,CASRSSNQPQHF,TGTGCCAGTAGGAGTAGCAATCAGCCCCAGCATTTT
.,TRBJ2-5,.,TRBV6-5,CASSTGNWYQETQYF,TGTGCCAGCAGTACAGGGAATTGGTACCAAGAGACCCAGTACTTC
.,TRBJ1-1,.,TRBV4-3,CASSQGIRWREQANTEAFF,TGCGCCAGCAGCCAAGGAATCCGGTGGAGGGAACAAGCGAACACTGAAGCTTTCTTT
.,TRBJ1-1,once,TRBV7-9,CASSLDIAEAFF,TGTGCCAGCAGCCTCGACATCGCTGAAGCTTTCTTT
.,TRBJ1-6,few,TRBV18,CASSPLQAGDNSPLHF,TGTGCCAGCTCACCCCTCCAAGCGGGTGATAATTCACCCCTCCACTTT
.,TRBJ2-7,few,TRBV5-8,CASSPPRGTYEQYF,TGTGCCAGCAGCCCGCCCCGGGGAACCTACGAGCAGTACTTC
TRBD1,TRBJ1-5,.,TRBV19,CASRIPGQGKQPQHF,TGTGCCAGTAGGATCCCGGGACAGGGAAAACAGCCCCAGCATTTT
.,TRBJ1-3,.,TRBV3-1/TRBV3-2,CASSLTSGDTIYF,TGTGCCAGCAGCCTCACCTCGGGGGACACCATATATTTT
.,TRBJ1-1,.,TRBV3-1/TRBV3-2,CASSHGLGRANTEAFF,TGTGCCAGCAGCCACGGTCTGGGCAGGGCGAACACTGAAGCTTTCTTT
.,TRBJ2-1,.,TRBV6-2/TRBV6-3,CASSRTLLNEQFF,TGTGCCAGCAGTAGGACACTTCTTAATGAGCAGTTCTTC
TRBD1,TRBJ1-4,.,TRBV5-1,CASSLEGQSFEKLFF,TGCGCCAGCAGCTTGGAGGGACAGTCCTTTGAAAAACTGTTTTTT
.,TRBJ1-5,.,TRBV6-5,CASSYSGSQPQHF,TGTGCCAGCAGTTACTCGGGGAGCCAGCCCCAGCATTTT
.,TRBJ1-2,.,TRBV4-1,CASSQPGIINYGYTF,TGCGCCAGCAGCCAACCAGGGATCATTAACTATGGCTACACCTTC
TRBD1,TRBJ1-1,.,TRBV5-6,CASSPLTGMINTEAFF,TGTGCCAGCAGCCCGCTGACAGGGATGATAAACACTGAAGCTTTCTTT
.,TRBJ2-5,.,TRBV11-3,CASSLRETQYF,TGTGCCAGCAGCTTACGAGAGACCCAGTACTTC
TRBD2,TRBJ2-7,.,TRBV28,CASSESGRLHEQYF,TGTGCCAGCAGTGAAAGCGGGAGACTCCACGAGCAGTACTTC
TRBD1,TRBJ1-2,.,TRBV28,CASKAGGDNGYTF,TGTGCCAGCAAGGCAGGGGGCGATAATGGCTACACCTTC
.,TRBJ1-1,.,TRBV7-3,CASGEGGNTEAFF,TGTGCCAGCGGAGAAGGGGGGAACACTGAAGCTTTCTTT
TRBD1,TRBJ2-7,.,TRBV4-1,CASSQDRTGPYEQYF,TGCGCCAGCAGCCAAGATCGGACAGGGCCCTACGAGCAGTACTTC
TRBD1,TRBJ1-2,.,TRBV11-3,CASSSGTGNYGYTF,TGTGCCAGCAGTTCCGGGACAGGGAACTATGGCTACACCTTC
.,TRBJ2-6,.,TRBV28,CASSPQISGANVLTF,TGTGCCAGCAGTCCACAGATCTCTGGGGCCAACGTCCTGACTTTC
.,TRBJ1-4,.,TRBV15,CATSRVSLGATNEKLFF,TGTGCCACCAGCAGAGTTTCGCTAGGGGCAACTAATGAAAAACTGTTTTTT
.,TRBJ2-3,once,TRBV11-3,CASSLGPGAADTQYF,TGTGCCAGCAGCTTAGGCCCAGGGGCGGCAGATACGCAGTATTTT
TRBD1,TRBJ2-1,.,TRBV28,CATVPTGTVGNEQFF,TGTGCCACTGTTCCGACAGGGACAGTGGGTAATGAGCAGTTCTTC
.,TRBJ1-1,.,TRBV11-2,CASSLARGWTEAFF,TGTGCCAGCAGCTTAGCCAGGGGCTGGACTGAAGCTTTCTTT
TRBD1,TRBJ1-5,.,TRBV4-1,CASSQGVDRGKPQHF,TGCGCCAGCAGCCAGGGTGTCGACAGGGGGAAGCCCCAGCATTTT
.,TRBJ2-2,.,TRBV6-5,CASSQDGGFAGELFF,TGTGCCAGCAGTCAGGATGGGGGGTTCGCCGGGGAGCTGTTTTTT
TRBD1,TRBJ2-5,.,TRBV11-2,CASSHRTGEETQYF,TGTGCCAGCAGCCACCGGACAGGGGAAGAGACCCAGTACTTC